This note documents a single T cell receptor beta chain sequence. The sample belongs to a study of T cell changes during pregnancy in multiple sclerosis. CDR3 length: 15 amino acids. With V trimmed by 5 bases and J by 1 base, 4 bases remained unmatched. The germline V gene has CDR1 LGHNT and CDR2 FRNRAP. Clones were sequenced by immunoSEQ multiplex PCR, and TCRdb holds only the in-frame ones, with some missing. The top ten hold roughly 0.94% of the sample, which has just under 80,000 clones, 90% to 95% seen once. Sequenced material: peripheral blood, taken in the first trimester of pregnancy. The chain combines TRBV12-5 with TRBJ2-3, with 9 bases identical to TRBD1. The clonotype originates from a female donor with multiple sclerosis, enrolled in a pregnancy study. CDR3 bases: TGTGCTAGTGGTCACCGGGACAGGGGCACAGATACGCAGTATTTT. Encoded protein: CASGHRDRGTDTQYF.